Below are 23 T cell receptor beta chains sequenced from a single sample in a study of T-cell reconstitution after alpha-beta-depleted transplantation in children. Study results and caveats: T-cell counts and diversity were attributed mostly to newly produced T cells one year after transplant.

Antigen specificity for these receptors is unknown. For TCRbeta, the library was prepared with unique molecular identifiers. MiXCR, applied by TCRdb to the PCR reads, yields one record per CDR3 protein. The table shows around 300,000 distinct CDR3 sequences, with nearly 8% occurring only once. Sample: peripheral blood, taken 360 days after TCRalphabeta/CD19-depleted stem cell transplant. The receptors were sampled from a female patient aged 2-15 years who had a stem cell transplant for Fanconi anemia, so the T cells may come from the graft donor.

The chain carries TRBV6-2 or TRBV6-3 and TRBJ2-7; D is possibly TRBD2 (5 bases). The CDR3 has 14 residues. The V end lost 6 bases, the J end lost 3 bases, and 15 bases lay between the germline ends. Germline CDR1 and CDR2: MNHEY and SVGEGT. The CDR3 sequence is CASRSGPLGYEQYV. CDR3 in DNA: TGTGCCAGCAGGAGCGGTCCCTTAGGCTACGAGCAGTACGTC.

This clonotype was detected only a few times. This chain uses TRBV5-1 with TRBJ1-2; no clear D. V lost 2 bases, J lost 8 bases, and 13 bases lay in between. The germline CDR1 and CDR2 sequences are SGHRS and YFSETQ. The CDR3 is 13 amino acids. CDR3: CASSFVSTGGYTF. CDR3 bases: TGCGCCAGCAGCTTTGTCTCAACGGGAGGCTACACCTTC.

This clonotype was detected a few times. The V and J genes are TRBV5-1 and TRBJ2-6; 7 bases align to TRBD1. Germline V gene lookup returns CDR1 SGHRS and CDR2 YFSETQ. CDR3 length: 15 residues. J gave up 4 bases and V 5 bases, and 6 bases lay outside the gene matches. CDR3 sequence: CASRQTGLGANVLTF. CDR3 nucleotides: TGCGCCAGCAGACAGACAGGGCTCGGGGCCAACGTCCTGACTTTC. Complete variable domain (other parts from reference TRBV5-1 and TRBJ2-6): KAGVTQTPRYLIKTRGQQVTLSCSPISGHRSVSWYQQTPGQGLQFLFEYFSETQRNKGNFPGRFSGRQFSNSRSEMNVSTLELGDSALYLCASRQTGLGANVLTFGAGSRLTVL.

In DNA form, the CDR3 reads TGTGCCAGCAGCCAAGCCCCAAAGAATGAGCAGTTCTTC. Its protein is CASSQAPKNEQFF. This sequence joins TRBV3-1 and TRBJ2-1, with D unclear. The ends were cut back, 1 base at V and 7 bases at J, with 8 bases in the middle. This CDR3 region has 13 residues. CDR1 and CDR2 from the germline V gene are LGHDT and YNNKEL (reference sequence).

The table lists this clonotype with a few counts. This sequence joins TRBV7-2 and TRBJ2-7; the D call may be TRBD1 or TRBD2 (6 bases each). This CDR3 region has 15 residues. Trimming removed 1 base at V and 2 bases at J, with 12 bases between. Looked up from germline, CDR1 is SGHTA and CDR2 is FQGNSA. CDR3 coding DNA: TGTGCCAGCAGCTTAGAAGGAGGGGGAGCCTACGAGCAGTACTTC. Translation gives CASSLEGGGAYEQYF.

This clonotype has a count of ten or more. The chain uses TRBV5-6 and TRBJ2-7, with 9 bases that match TRBD1. The CDR3 has 13 residues. V lost 2 bases and J lost 11; bases outside the gene matches: 8. The germline V gene has CDR1 SGHDT and CDR2 YYEEEE. The CDR3 loop reads CASSLTGTGTKYV. CDR3 bases: TGTGCCAGCAGCTTAACCGGGACAGGGACCAAGTACGTC.

This clonotype showed up many times. The chain employs TRBV10-3 and TRBJ2-7; TRBD1 matches 7 bases. In germline, CDR1 is ENHRY, CDR2 SYGVKD. J lost 0 bases, V lost 8 bases, and 19 bases had no gene match. The CDR3 runs to 18 residues. As DNA, the CDR3 is TGTGCCATCGGACCACGGGACAGTAAAAGATTAAGCTCCTACGAGCAGTACTTC. Translation gives CAIGPRDSKRLSSYEQYF.

This clonotype has just a few counts. The chain combines TRBV7-8 with TRBJ2-3; TRBD1 is a possible D gene (5 bases). Germline V gene data show CDR1 as SGHVS and CDR2 as FQNEAQ. The CDR3 runs to 15 residues. Trimming left V 5 bases short and J 2 bases short, with 14 bases between. The CDR3 DNA reads TGTGCCAGCAGCAAATGGGGCGAATACACAGATACGCAGTATTTT. Protein product: CASSKWGEYTDTQYF.

In DNA form, the CDR3 reads TGCAGCGCCTCCACAGGGGGCGCGGGGAATTCACCCCTCCACTTT. It yields the protein CSASTGGAGNSPLHF. The rearrangement uses TRBV29-1 and TRBJ1-6; 9 nucleotides agree with TRBD1. V was pared by 7 bases and J by 7 bases, with 11 bases of the junction left unmatched. The germline gives CDR1 SQVTM, CDR2 ANQGSEA. The CDR3 has 15 residues.

This clonotype came up many times. V usage is TRBV28 and J usage is TRBJ2-1, with TRBD2 matching 9 bases. V shed 3 bases, J shed 9 bases, and the junction held 12 bases outside the gene matches. This CDR3 is built from 16 residues. Germline-derived CDR1 and CDR2 are MDHEN and SYDVKM. CDR3 nucleotide sequence: TGTGCCAGCAGTTTTCCGGGGCGGGGGGGGCAGAGTGAGCAGTTCTTC. The encoded protein is CASSFPGRGGQSEQFF.

This clonotype has at least ten counts. The chain combines TRBV5-1 with TRBJ2-1, with 8 bases aligning to TRBD1. CDR1 is SGHRS, CDR2 YFSETQ, per germline. The length of the CDR3 is 18 residues. Trimming removed 4 bases from V and 0 bases from J; junction bases left unmatched: 12. The CDR3 sequence is CASSPGTGASGSYNEQFF. The CDR3 nucleotides read TGCGCCAGCAGCCCCGGGACAGGTGCCTCTGGCTCCTACAATGAGCAGTTCTTC.

This clonotype was seen repeatedly, ten times or more. The chain is built from TRBV12-5 and TRBJ2-2; 9 nucleotides agree with TRBD1. With V trimmed by 7 bases and J by 3 bases, 6 bases remained unmatched. The CDR3 is 15 amino acids. Germline CDR1 reads LGHNT; CDR2 reads FRNRAP. The CDR3 region is CASAQDRGYTGELFF. CDR3 in DNA: TGTGCTAGTGCCCAGGACAGGGGATACACCGGGGAGCTGTTTTTT.

This clonotype was picked up many times. The chain couples TRBV7-2 to TRBJ2-7; D is possibly TRBD2 (7 bases). V was trimmed by 3 bases and J by 6 bases, leaving 15 bases between them. The CDR3 totals 14 residues. Per germline, CDR1 SGHTA and CDR2 FQGNSA. The CDR3, as DNA: TGTGCCAGCAGCTTTTGGGGGGGCCAAAGCGAGCAGTACTTC. Translation gives CASSFWGGQSEQYF. Based on the CDR3 plus reference TRBV7-2 and TRBJ2-7, the full variable domain is GAGVSQSPSNKVTEKGKDVELRCDPISGHTALYWYRQSLGQGLEFLIYFQGNSAPDKSGLPSDRFSAERTGGSVSTLTIQRTQQEDSAVYLCASSFWGGQSEQYFGPGTRLTVT.

This chain joins TRBV7-2 and TRBJ2-7; no clear D gene. Germline CDR1 SGHTA, CDR2 FQGNSA. CDR3 length: 13 residues. The CDR3 DNA reads as TGTGCCAACAGCCCAACCGGCTCCTACGAGCAGTACGTC. Translating it yields CANSPTGSYEQYV.

This clonotype was recorded a few times. J is TRBJ2-7 and V is TRBV7-9; the D is unclear. The V gene's germline CDR1 is SEHNR and CDR2 FQNEAQ (reference sequence). The CDR3 is 11 residues long. Trimming cost V 5 bases and J 6 bases, with 8 bases left between them. The DNA for the CDR3 is TGTGCCAGCAGCCCCCTCACCGAGCAGTACTTC. Translation gives CASSPLTEQYF.

The chain couples TRBV11-2 to TRBJ1-2; D ambiguous. Between the trimmed V and J ends, which lost 1 base and 6 bases, there was a span of 12 bases. From germline, CDR1 is SGHAT and CDR2 FQNNGV. This CDR3 is built from 14 residues. The CDR3 here is CASSLVSVFDGYTF. CDR3 in DNA: TGTGCCAGCAGCTTAGTGTCGGTTTTCGATGGCTACACCTTC.

This clonotype was recorded many times. This chain links TRBV5-1 with TRBJ2-1; D possibly corresponds to TRBD2 (5 bases). V was cut by 0 bases and J by 9 bases, with 10 bases left in between. Per the germline V gene, CDR1 is SGHRS and CDR2 is YFSETQ. The CDR3 contains 13 residues. CDR3 amino acids: CASSLDSGIEQFF. Here the CDR3 DNA reads TGCGCCAGCAGCTTGGACTCCGGGATTGAGCAGTTCTTC.

This clonotype was picked up a small number of times. This rearrangement joins TRBV9 to TRBJ2-5; the match to TRBD2 covers 10 bases. The CDR3 contains 15 residues. Trimming cost V 4 bases and J 5 bases; bases outside gene matches: 8. Germline lookup yields CDR1 SGDLS and CDR2 YYNGEE. CDR3 DNA: TGTGCCAGCAGCTTTCGAGCGGGGGGGCCCGAGACCCAGTACTTC. Amino acids: CASSFRAGGPETQYF.

V and J are TRBV6-1 and TRBJ1-2; D not certain. Deletions cut 6 bases from V and 2 bases from J, with 19 bases between. Germline CDR1 is MNHNS and CDR2 is SASEGT. The CDR3 has 16 residues. This CDR3 is CASRRTLLGVNYGYTF. For the CDR3, the DNA is TGTGCCAGCAGGCGGACTCTGCTTGGGGTCAACTATGGCTACACCTTC.

This clonotype has at least ten counts. The chain couples TRBV5-1 to TRBJ2-5, with 9 bases fitting TRBD2. The CDR3 is 16 amino acids. V shed 0 bases and J 4 bases; nucleotides not matched to a gene: 7. Germline V gives CDR1 SGHRS, CDR2 YFSETQ. Written as DNA, the CDR3 is TGCGCCAGCAGCTTGGCTAGCGGGACCTTAAGAGAGACCCAGTACTTC. Translating gives CASSLASGTLRETQYF.

This clonotype was counted many times. The rearrangement joins TRBV7-2 to TRBJ2-3, with D hard to call. Per germline, CDR1 SGHTA and CDR2 FQGNSA. The CDR3 has 14 amino acids. V was trimmed by 0 bases and J by 0 bases, leaving 4 bases between them. Written as DNA, the CDR3 is TGTGCCAGCAGCTTAGCTGATAGCACAGATACGCAGTATTTT. Translating gives CASSLADSTDTQYF.

This sequence joins TRBV25-1 and TRBJ1-2; D is perhaps TRBD1 (6 bases). Germline CDR1 and CDR2: MGHDK and SYGVNS. The ends were cut back, 6 bases at V and 8 bases at J, with 19 bases in the middle. There are 14 residues in the CDR3. CDR3 sequence (DNA): TGTGCCAGCAGCTCAGACAGGCCCGCATCGGGCTACACCTTC. Protein product: CASSSDRPASGYTF.

This clonotype has a count of ten or more. The chain carries TRBV4-1 and TRBJ2-2; 7 bases line up with TRBD2. Germline CDR1 reads MGHRA; CDR2 reads YSYEKL. This CDR3 spans 17 amino acids. With 0 bases clipped from V and 1 base from J, the junction kept 5 bases outside the gene matches. The CDR3 sequence is CASSQDAGVGNTGELFF. The CDR3 DNA reads as TGCGCCAGCAGCCAAGATGCGGGGGTAGGGAACACCGGGGAGCTGTTTTTT.